Listed here is a single TCR beta chain. Its matching antigen is unknown. Sequencing used immunoSEQ multiplex PCR; TCRdb keeps in-frame clones, though not all of them. The profile shows just under 75,000 clones, 80% to 95% of them singletons. The data were taken from a study of OX40 agonist ivuxolimab in advanced cancers. Study outcomes and limitations: More expanded clones were seen, on average, in CD8+ T cells than in CD4+. At 0.1 to 3.0 mg/kg, CD4+ and CD8+ blood T cells expanded clonally by week 6. Some patients who did not respond also had low normalized T-cell clonal expansion.

If patients had autoimmune disease history or systemic immunosuppression, they were excluded. The TCR sequence derives from an adult with an advanced solid tumor such as melanoma, head and neck, liver or kidney cancer. Here the sequenced sample was CD4+ or CD8+ T cells sorted from blood, taken in a trial of the OX40 agonist ivuxolimab.

CDR3 residues: CASSLFGREGNNEQFF. The CDR3, as DNA: TGCGCCAGCAGCTTGTTTGGGCGGGAGGGGAACAATGAGCAGTTCTTC. The chain links TRBV5-1 to TRBJ2-1, with 9 bases matching TRBD2. This CDR3 is built from 16 residues. V was clipped by 1 base and J by 5 bases; unmatched bases: 7. Per the germline V gene, CDR1 is SGHRS and CDR2 is YFSETQ.